This T cell receptor beta chain is from a study of blood T cells in healthy people across ages. Study-level results: Diversity figures based on one million T cells were deemed too low.

Donors were systemically healthy Caucasian individuals from Russia aged 6 to 90 years. About this clonotype: No antigen is known for it.

V was shortened by 10 bases and J by 6 bases, with 15 bases between the two germline ends. The germline V gene encodes CDR1 MNHEY and CDR2 SVGEGT. The length of the CDR3 is 12 residues. Alongside a J-beta primer mix, a sample-barcoded 5' primer served in a second PCR lasting roughly 7 to 11 cycles. Each cDNA molecule carried a tag from a template-switch adaptor that contained 12 random nucleotides. TCRdb itself ran the 5' RACE reads through MiXCR, one entry per CDR3 protein. The table includes over 600,000 distinct CDR3 sequences, around 41% detected once. The chain links TRBV6-2 or TRBV6-3 to TRBJ1-2; TRBD1 is a possible D gene (6 bases). The sample was blood. The source is a man older than 75 in good health. In DNA, the CDR3 is TGTGCCACCACAGGGCCTTTGAATGGCTACACCTTC. As protein: CATTGPLNGYTF.